A selection of T cell receptor beta chains follows, all from one sample in a study of T cells expressing NK-cell markers. No DNA is given; TCRdb re-called the 5' RACE reads and lists each CDR3 protein once. The table counts fewer than 450 distinct CDR3 sequences; more than 90% lies in the top ten. Sequenced: blood T cells: a sorted CD56 or NKG2C T cell subset, CD4+ or CD8+ T cells, or bulk PBMC T cells (not recorded which). Receptors were obtained from a man aged 18-70 years in good health. CDR3s include the opening cysteine and the closing phenylalanine or tryptophan. The order of the fields is clone size, V gene, J gene, CDR3 protein. A row's size may be missing; if present it is once, few, many or a size class.

>medium-sized|TRBV7-6|TRBJ1-6
CASSSPIRGSPLHF
>medium-sized|TRBV20-1|TRBJ2-3
CSANRAGVVPNTQYF
>.|TRBV11-2|TRBJ2-7
CASSLGLDEQYF
>.|TRBV4-1|TRBJ2-7
CASSQLWGGPYEQYF
>.|TRBV29-1|TRBJ2-4
CSVRHPQRRNIQYF
>medium-sized|TRBV6-5|TRBJ1-5
CASRPGRWSNQPQHF
>.|TRBV7-2|TRBJ1-2
CASSLTADGYTF
>.|TRBV2|TRBJ1-6
CASSEAWQPNSPLHF
>.|TRBV24-1|TRBJ2-3
CATSGDSSFYTDTQYF
>.|TRBV3-1|TRBJ2-3
CASSSHGLAGGWVTDTQYF
>.|TRBV10-3|TRBJ1-5
CAIREDWFWAQHF
>.|TRBV6-2/TRBV6-3|TRBJ2-7
CASSYSTGTGSYEQYF
>.|TRBV7-9|TRBJ1-6
CASSWGPRSPLHF
>.|TRBV5-6|TRBJ2-7
CASSAPAGYSYEQYF
>.|TRBV7-2|TRBJ2-3
CASSLDRGTQYF
>.|TRBV5-1|TRBJ2-7
CASSGGLAGGVEQYF
>.|TRBV5-1|TRBJ2-1
CASSAGTGAIYNEQFF
>large|TRBV20-1|TRBJ1-5
CSARQGSYQPQHF
>.|TRBV6-1|TRBJ2-7
CASSEGLVYEQYF
>.|TRBV20-1|TRBJ2-3
CSAPSGSYTDTQYF
>medium-sized|TRBV4-1|TRBJ1-1
CASSHYGGHTEAFF
>.|TRBV9|TRBJ2-5
CASSTSDSTETQYF
>.|TRBV7-3|TRBJ1-5
CASSLGWDQPQHF
>.|TRBV29-1|TRBJ1-1
CSVTGPPNTEAFF
>.|TRBV7-9|TRBJ1-1
CASSLVGQPNTEAFF
>.|TRBV20-1|TRBJ2-5
CSATLGGETQYF
>hyperexpanded|TRBV28|TRBJ2-7
CASSSRSWTGFDEQYF
>.|TRBV28|TRBJ1-3
CASSLRGNTIYF
>.|TRBV28|TRBJ1-5
CASSLDKGAGFNQPQHF
>.|TRBV29-1|TRBJ2-1
CSVEGGGNSYNEQFF
>.|TRBV20-1|TRBJ2-2
CSCKGQGSTGELFF
>large|TRBV3-1|TRBJ2-3
CASSQEPGGDTQYF
>.|TRBV12-3/TRBV12-4|TRBJ2-4
CASSLVSTGKYIQYF
>.|TRBV3-1|TRBJ1-6
CASSQEGAGNSPLHF
>large|TRBV2|TRBJ2-3
CASRDLFTGADTDTQYF
>medium-sized|TRBV20-1|TRBJ2-1
CSARDGLVSFYNEQFF
>.|TRBV16|TRBJ1-2
CASSRGQPGRSGYTF
>.|TRBV3-1|TRBJ1-6
CASSQGGGQRRNSPLHF
>.|TRBV20-1|TRBJ2-3
CSARDASGVTSTDTQYF
>.|TRBV7-6|TRBJ2-1
CASSYLAGDSYNEQFF
>.|TRBV7-2|TRBJ2-7
CASSLVGLLEGQYF
>.|TRBV13|TRBJ1-3
CASIKNWQGNTIYF